The 10 T cell receptor beta chains below come from one sample, sequenced in a study of regulatory T cells in long-lasting Graves disease. The time point was: newly diagnosed GD, antithyroid drugs for less than 3 months. Scientists built the TCR library using RNA that was extracted from PBMCs. Arm-PCR with iRepertoire HTBI primers amplified the CDR3 regions for these TCR beta libraries. TCRdb re-called the multiplex PCR reads with MiXCR, one entry per CDR3 protein. The sample yields 400,000 to 500,000 distinct CDR3 sequences, 16% seen once. The sample was also linked to a second study, of T cells in Graves' hyperthyroidism and ophthalmopathy.

This specimen consisted of peripheral blood mononuclear cells (PBMCs), obtained at new diagnosis, from a patient treated with antithyroid drugs. These receptors were taken from a woman aged 25 to 39 with Graves disease.

This clonotype was detected many times. The chain links TRBV7-2 to TRBJ1-2, with TRBD1 matching 8 bases. The CDR3 spans 14 residues. Germline CDR1 and CDR2: SGHTA and FQGNSA. The V and J ends lost 1 base and 3 bases, in that order; junction bases with no gene match: 1. The CDR3: CASSLETGDYGYTF. CDR3 nucleotide sequence: TGTGCCAGCAGCTTAGAGACAGGGGACTATGGCTACACCTTC.

Ten or more counts support this clonotype. CDR3 sequence reads: CASSTNPGLAGTSYF. CDR3 DNA: TGCGCCAGCAGCACAAATCCCGGACTAGCGGGAACCTCGTACTTC. This rearrangement joins TRBV5-1 to TRBJ2-7, with 12 bases lining up with TRBD2. V gave up 4 bases and J gave up 12 bases; unmatched junction bases: 14. Germline V CDR1 and CDR2: SGHRS, YFSETQ. The CDR3 spans 15 residues.

The rearrangement joins TRBV20-1 to TRBJ1-1; TRBD1 matches at 7 bases. The CDR3 contains 17 residues. The junction had 11 bases not matched to a gene; V was cut back by 0 bases and J by 1 base. CDR1 is DFQATT, CDR2 SNEGSKA, per germline (reference sequence). CDR3 amino acids: CSARDSPDGTENTEAFF. DNA for the CDR3: TGCAGTGCTAGAGATTCTCCGGACGGGACAGAGAACACTGAAGCTTTCTTT.

This clonotype was counted at least ten times. CDR3 in amino acids: CSARVDFAYNEQFF. CDR3 nucleotides: TGCAGTGCTAGAGTGGACTTTGCCTACAATGAGCAGTTCTTC. V usage is TRBV20-1 and J usage is TRBJ2-1; tentatively, D is TRBD2 (5 bases). Germline CDR1 DFQATT, CDR2 SNEGSKA (reference sequence). V lost 1 base and J 2 bases, leaving 9 bases between the germline ends. CDR3 length: 14 residues.

In its sample, this clonotype was seen a few times. The V gene is TRBV19, the J gene TRBJ1-5; D might be TRBD1 (6 bases). V was pared by 1 base and J by 10 bases, with 26 bases between. This CDR3 contains 18 residues. Germline V CDR1 and CDR2: LNHDA, SQIVND (reference sequence). The DNA of the CDR3 is TGTGCCAGTAGTATAGGGTCGGGGTTGGACAGAGCTCGGGGACCCCAGCATTTT. This translates into CASSIGSGLDRARGPQHF.

For this clonotype: A single base separates this from a much larger clone, so it may be a read error. The chain has TRBV12-3 or TRBV12-4 and TRBJ2-5; 7 bases line up with TRBD1. This CDR3 spans 12 amino acids. DNA of the CDR3: TGTGCCGGCAGTACAGGGGCGGAGACCCAGTACTTC. This translates into CAGSTGAETQYF.

Concerning this clonotype itself: A much larger clonotype is one base distant, so this may be a read error. V gene TRBV6-2 or TRBV6-3 combines with J gene TRBJ2-7, with D possibly being TRBD1 (5 bases). Germline lookup yields CDR1 MNHEY and CDR2 SVGEGT. V was shortened by 6 bases and J by 7 bases, with 22 bases between the two germline ends. The CDR3 covers 15 residues. CDR3 sequence reads: CASSLGDLLYNEQYF. CDR3 in DNA: TGTGCCAGCAGCCTAGGGGATCTACTTTACAATGAGCAGTACTTC.

The CDR3 here is CASSESTPSSPLHF. The CDR3 region has the DNA TGCGCCAGCAGTGAGTCGACGCCGTCTTCACCCCTCCACTTT. This chain uses TRBV10-1 with TRBJ1-6, with unresolved D. CDR1 and CDR2 from the germline V gene are WNHNN and SYGVQD (reference sequence). Trimming took off 0 bases at V and 9 bases at J, with 9 bases between the two ends. The CDR3 has 14 amino acids.

This clonotype was found many times. The V and J genes are TRBV6-8 and TRBJ2-7; TRBD2 matches 8 bases. The V gene end was trimmed by 10 bases and the J gene end by 1 base; junction bases not matched to a gene: 9. The CDR3 consists of 14 residues. Germline lookup yields CDR1 MNHGY and CDR2 SAAAGT. The CDR3 region is CATELSGGSYEQYF. The CDR3 DNA sequence: TGTGCCACGGAACTAAGCGGGGGATCCTACGAGCAGTACTTC.

Many counts were recorded for this clonotype. The V call is TRBV28, the J call TRBJ1-5; TRBD1 aligns across 8 bases. The CDR3 extends over 20 amino acids. Per germline, CDR1 MDHEN and CDR2 SYDVKM. Losses at the gene ends were 4 bases for V and 6 bases for J; bases not matched to a gene: 23. The CDR3 here is CASSSFWGRGRNNVTQPQHF. CDR3 in DNA: TGTGCCAGCAGTTCGTTTTGGGGCAGGGGGCGAAATAATGTCACTCAGCCCCAGCATTTT.